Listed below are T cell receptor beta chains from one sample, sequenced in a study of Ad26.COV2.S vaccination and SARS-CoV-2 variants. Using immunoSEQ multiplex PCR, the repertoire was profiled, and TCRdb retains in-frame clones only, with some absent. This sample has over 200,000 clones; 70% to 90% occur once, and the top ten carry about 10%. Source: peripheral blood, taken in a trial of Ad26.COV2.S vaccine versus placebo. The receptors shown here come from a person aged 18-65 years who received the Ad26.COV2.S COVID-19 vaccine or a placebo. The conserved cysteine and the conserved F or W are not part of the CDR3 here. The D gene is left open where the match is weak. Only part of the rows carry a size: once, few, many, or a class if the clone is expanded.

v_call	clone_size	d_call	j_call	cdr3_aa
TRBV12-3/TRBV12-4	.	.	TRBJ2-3	ASSLRKDTQY
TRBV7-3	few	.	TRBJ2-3	ASSLRTGQPHTDTQY
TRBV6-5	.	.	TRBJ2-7	ASSSGPYEQY
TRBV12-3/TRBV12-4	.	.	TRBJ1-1	ASSSGGGTEAF
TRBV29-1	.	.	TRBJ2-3	SVDGTNTDTQY
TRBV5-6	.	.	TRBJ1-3	ASSRWLTGNTIY
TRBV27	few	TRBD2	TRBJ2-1	ASSKPGRGGNEQF
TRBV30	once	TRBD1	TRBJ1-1	AWSVHSGGTAF
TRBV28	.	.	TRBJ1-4	ASRGGTNEKLF
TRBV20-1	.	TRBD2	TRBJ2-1	SASALAGGGEQF
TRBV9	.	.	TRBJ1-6	ASSVARGDSPLH
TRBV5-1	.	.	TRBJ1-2	ASSLQGNGYT
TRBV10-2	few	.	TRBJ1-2	ASRQGNYGYT
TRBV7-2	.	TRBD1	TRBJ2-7	ASSWGQGAYEQY
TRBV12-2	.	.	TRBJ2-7	ASRLAGTGHYEQY
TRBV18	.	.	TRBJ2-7	ASSKGLYEQY
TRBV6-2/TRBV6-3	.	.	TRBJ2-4	ASSYSRPTKNIQY
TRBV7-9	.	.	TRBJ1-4	ASSLMGGTEKLF
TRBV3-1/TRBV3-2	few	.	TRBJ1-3	ASSPFHSSGIFSGNTIY
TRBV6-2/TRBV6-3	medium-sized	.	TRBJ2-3	ASSYEWGTNKQY
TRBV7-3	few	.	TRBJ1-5	ASSLEAVGNQPQH
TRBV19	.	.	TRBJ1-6	ASSMQPFSPLH
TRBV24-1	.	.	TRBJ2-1	ATRPGAGTYNEQF
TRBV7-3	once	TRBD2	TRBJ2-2	ASSSMGLAGGTGELF
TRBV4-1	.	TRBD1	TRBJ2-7	ASSLARTGENEQY
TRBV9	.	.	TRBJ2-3	ASSVRIGGPSTDTQY
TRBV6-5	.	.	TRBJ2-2	ASSQDSTGELF
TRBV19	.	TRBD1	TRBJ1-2	ASSILQGGGYGYT
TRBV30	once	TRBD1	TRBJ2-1	AWAGTGSNEQF
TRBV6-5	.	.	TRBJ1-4	ASSSLGGRESEKLF
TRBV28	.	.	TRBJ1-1	ASSPPLGQNTEAF
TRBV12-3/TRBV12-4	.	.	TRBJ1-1	ASSLAENTEAF
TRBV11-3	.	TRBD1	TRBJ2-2	ASSYDRGPNTGELF
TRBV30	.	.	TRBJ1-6	AWGRQEIYNSPLH
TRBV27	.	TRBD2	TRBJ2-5	ASGTSGGAQETQY
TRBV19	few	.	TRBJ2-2	ASSILQDTGELF
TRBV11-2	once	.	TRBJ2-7	ASSWSYEQY
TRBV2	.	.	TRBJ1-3	ASSGLDKSSGNTIY
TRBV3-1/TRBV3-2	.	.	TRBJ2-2	ASSQDRAGQSTGELF
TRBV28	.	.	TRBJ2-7	ATREGGSYEQY
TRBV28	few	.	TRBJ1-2	ASSFLGFVGGYT
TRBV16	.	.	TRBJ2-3	ASSLLSDSAAGDTQY
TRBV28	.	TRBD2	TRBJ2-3	ASFSGRADTQY
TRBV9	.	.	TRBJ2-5	ASSTGQQETQY
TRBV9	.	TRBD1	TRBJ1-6	ASSPRPGGNSPLH
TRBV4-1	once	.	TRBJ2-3	ASRQYQGTQY
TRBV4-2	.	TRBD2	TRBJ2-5	ASSHPLAGDETQY
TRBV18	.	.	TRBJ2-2	ASSPQGNTGELF
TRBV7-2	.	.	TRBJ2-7	ASSLSRGDEQY